This TCR beta chain was obtained from a study of cytotoxic CD8 clonotypes in ibrutinib-treated CLL. This clone was detected only once. Genomic DNA in a quantity of roughly 2.2 micrograms was derived from cryopreserved PBMCs for TCR beta libraries. The method was immunoSEQ multiplex PCR; TCRdb's version includes in-frame clones alone and lacks a portion of them. The sample records 300,000 or so clones, about 64% being singletons. After removal of 3 bases from V and 2 bases from J, the junction contained 8 bases not matched to a gene. CDR1 MGHRA and CDR2 YSYEKL come from the germline V gene. The CDR3 totals 16 residues.

The chain combines TRBV4-1 with TRBJ2-5; TRBD1 matches 8 bases. The sample here was PBMCs, taken after 36 months of ibrutinib treatment. The TCR sequence derives from a human donor with chronic lymphocytic leukemia. In DNA, the CDR3 is TGCGCCAGCAGCCAGGCTTGGACAGGGAGTCAAGAGACCCAGTACTTC. The encoded protein is CASSQAWTGSQETQYF.